What follows are 19 T cell receptor beta chains derived from one specimen sequenced in a study of CD8 T cells in Susac syndrome (dated by TCRdb to about 2019). The library relied on the immunoSEQ multiplex PCR assay. RNA was extracted using the RNeasy kit, and about 0.45 to 1 microgram was reverse transcribed with random hexamers. TCRdb cleaned the public reads at Q25 with fastp, built clones with MiXCR and kept in-frame beta chains. Each entry is one CDR3 protein sequence, shown with its most common DNA and genes. Recorded for this sample are about 280,000 distinct CDR3 sequences; approximately 81% of them occurred a single time. Together, the top ten hold over 0.1% of the sample. The sample taken for sequencing was CD8+ T cells from PBMCs. The receptors shown here come from a human donor with multiple sclerosis.

The J gene is TRBJ2-7, the V gene TRBV6-5; D possibly corresponds to TRBD1 (6 bases). Germline-derived CDR1 and CDR2 are MNHEY and SVGAGI. Trimming shortened V by 5 bases and J by 3 bases, and 11 bases separated the two germline ends. The CDR3 is made up of 13 amino acids. CDR3 amino acids: CASSPGEDYEQYF. CDR3 in DNA: TGTGCCAGCAGTCCAGGGGAAGACTACGAGCAGTACTTC.

As to this clonotype: One junction end disagrees with the germline gene, perhaps due to a read error. The V call is TRBV7-7, the J call TRBJ2-2, with a tentative D call TRBD1 (6 bases). The germline CDR1 and CDR2 sequences are SSHAT and FNYEAQ (reference sequence). The CDR3 runs 19 residues. The CDR3 is CASSLFPTFGQQNTGELFF. DNA of the CDR3: TGTGCTAGCAGCTTATTCCCAACTTTTGGACAGCAGAACACCGGGGAGCTGTTTTTT.

This rearrangement joins TRBV15 to TRBJ2-1; 7 nucleotides line up with TRBD2. CDR1 is LNHNV and CDR2 is YYDKDF in the germline V gene (reference sequence). The CDR3 length is 15 residues. The V gene end was trimmed by 1 base and the J gene end by 2 bases; junction bases not matched to a gene: 2. The CDR3 loop is CATSRGREPYNEQFF. The CDR3 nucleotides read TGTGCCACCAGCAGAGGGCGGGAGCCCTACAATGAGCAGTTCTTC.

The chain is built from TRBV27 and TRBJ2-7, with D possibly being TRBD1 or TRBD2 (6 bases each). The CDR3 length is 15 residues. Trimming shortened V by 0 bases and J by 9 bases, and 18 bases separated the two germline ends. Per germline, CDR1 MNHEY and CDR2 SMNVEV (reference sequence). CDR3 nucleotides: TGTGCCAGCAGTTTATCCCCGAGGGGGGACCGCGGGCAGTACTTC. This encodes CASSLSPRGDRGQYF.

This sequence joins TRBV7-9 and TRBJ1-2; no reliable D call. The CDR3 has 14 amino acids. The germline gives CDR1 SEHNR, CDR2 FQNEAQ (reference sequence). V gave up 5 bases and J gave up 5 bases, with 15 bases separating them. In DNA, the CDR3 is TGTGCCAGCAGCGGGCGACGGACGGTTTATGGCTACACCTTC. Its protein product is CASSGRRTVYGYTF.

This sequence joins TRBV28 and TRBJ2-1; the match to TRBD2 covers 8 bases. The V and J ends lost 1 base and 9 bases, in that order; junction bases with no gene match: 8. The V gene's germline CDR1 is MDHEN and CDR2 SYDVKM. This CDR3 spans 15 amino acids. The CDR3: CASSLLPGGPFEQFF. CDR3 bases: TGTGCCAGCAGTTTATTGCCGGGAGGGCCATTTGAGCAGTTCTTC.

The V gene is TRBV30, the J gene TRBJ2-1, with D perhaps matching TRBD2 (6 bases). Germline-derived CDR1 and CDR2 are GTSNPN and SVGIG (reference sequence). This CDR3 has 12 amino acids. CDR3 sequence (DNA): TGTACCGGCGGGAAAAGGAAGAATGAGCAGTTCTTC. Its translation is CTGGKRKNEQFF.

This chain connects TRBV15 to TRBJ2-7, with D possibly being TRBD1 (6 bases). The CDR3 has 18 residues. Germline CDR1 LNHNV, CDR2 YYDKDF (reference sequence). Deletions cut 5 bases from V and 2 bases from J, with 25 bases between. Here the CDR3 reads CATSSPTKSGHVPYEQYF. The CDR3 DNA reads TGTGCCACCAGCTCCCCAACCAAGTCGGGACATGTCCCCTACGAGCAGTACTTC.

The chain recombines TRBV20-1 with TRBJ2-7; D may be TRBD1 (6 bases). The germline V gene encodes CDR1 DFQATT and CDR2 SNEGSKA (reference sequence). V dropped 0 bases and J dropped 2 bases, with 14 bases sitting between them. This CDR3 is built from 15 residues. The CDR3 DNA reads TGCAGTGCTAGAGAGCAACAGGGAAATGCCTACGAGCAGTACTTC. Protein sequence: CSAREQQGNAYEQYF.

The genes are TRBV29-1 and TRBJ2-7, with 9 bases aligning to TRBD1. V trimming: 4 bases; J trimming: 2 bases; junction bases outside the gene matches: 6. There are 14 residues in the CDR3. Germline V gives CDR1 SQVTM, CDR2 ANQGSEA. CDR3 loop: CSVVRGQGPYEQYF. CDR3 nucleotides: TGCAGCGTTGTACGGGGACAGGGTCCCTACGAGCAGTACTTC.

The chain employs TRBV20-1 and TRBJ2-7; D may match TRBD1 or TRBD2 (5 bases each). Germline V lookup: CDR1 DFQATT, CDR2 SNEGSKA (reference sequence). Trimming stripped 3 bases from V and 6 bases from J, with 27 bases between. The CDR3 is made up of 17 amino acids. The CDR3 DNA reads as TGCAGTGCTAGGGGGGAAGGGGCCACACTCCGGCGGGCCGAGCAGTACTTC. It is translated as CSARGEGATLRRAEQYF.

In DNA form, the CDR3 reads TGTGCCAGCAGTTCCCCCCGACTAGCCTACGAGCAGTACTTC. Amino acids: CASSSPRLAYEQYF. The chain links TRBV27 to TRBJ2-7, with D possibly matching TRBD2 (6 bases). Germline V gene sequence: CDR1 MNHEY, CDR2 SMNVEV (reference sequence). This CDR3 region has 14 residues. The V end lost 4 bases, the J end lost 2 bases, and 12 bases lay between the germline ends.

This clonotype was counted only a few times. The chain joins TRBV5-1 to TRBJ1-1; D is undetermined. CDR3 length equals 15 residues. Germline V gives CDR1 SGHRS, CDR2 YFSETQ. The V and J ends lost 2 bases and 6 bases respectively, with 17 bases between them. This chain's CDR3 is CASSLQWLGKAEAFF. The CDR3, as DNA: TGCGCCAGCAGCTTACAATGGTTGGGGAAGGCTGAAGCTTTCTTT.

This chain links TRBV28 with TRBJ1-4; possibly TRBD1 for D (5 bases). Trimming removed 2 bases from V and 6 bases from J, with 10 bases in between. The CDR3 sequence is 14 residues long. Germline V gene sequence: CDR1 MDHEN, CDR2 SYDVKM. CDR3 DNA: TGTGCCAGCAGTTTAGAGGGGTGGGATGAAAAACTGTTTTTT. Encoded protein: CASSLEGWDEKLFF.

This chain connects TRBV29-1 to TRBJ1-4; D uncertain. Per germline, CDR1 SQVTM and CDR2 ANQGSEA. The CDR3 contains 14 residues. The ends were cut back, 4 bases at V and 2 bases at J, with 11 bases in the middle. As DNA, the CDR3 is TGCAGCGTTGCCCCGTTATCTACTAATGAAAAACTGTTTTTT. Amino acid sequence: CSVAPLSTNEKLFF. The complete variable domain, with remaining parts taken from reference TRBV29-1 and TRBJ1-4, reads SAVISQKPSRDICQRGTSLTIQCQVDSQVTMMFWYRQQPGQSLTLIATANQGSEATYESGFVIDKFPISRPNLTFSTLTVSNMSPEDSSIYLCSVAPLSTNEKLFFGSGTQLSVL.

The V and J genes are TRBV5-6 and TRBJ1-2; 7 bases are a match to TRBD1. The CDR3 contains 16 residues. With V trimmed by 0 bases and J by 5 bases, 10 bases remained unmatched. Germline CDR1 and CDR2: SGHDT and YYEEEE. CDR3 nucleotides: TGTGCCAGCAGCTTGGCTTCGGCAGGGGGAACGTATGGCTACACCTTC. Amino acid sequence: CASSLASAGGTYGYTF.

This chain uses TRBV28 with TRBJ1-6; D is perhaps TRBD1 (6 bases). Germline CDR1 reads MDHEN; CDR2 reads SYDVKM. V was cut by 5 bases and J by 10 bases, with 15 bases left in between. The CDR3 runs to 14 residues. CDR3 DNA: TGTGCCAGCAGTGTATCGGGGGGCGGCTCACCCCTCCACTTT. Its protein product is CASSVSGGGSPLHF.

The chain combines TRBV9 with TRBJ2-1; 10 bases agree with TRBD2. V gave up 0 bases and J gave up 9 bases; unmatched junction bases: 6. The V gene's germline CDR1 is SGDLS and CDR2 YYNGEE. This CDR3 region has 15 residues. The DNA of the CDR3 is TGTGCCAGCAGCGTAGCTAGCGGGAGTGGGGCTGAGCAGTTCTTC. Amino acids: CASSVASGSGAEQFF.

A single count supports this clonotype. The J gene is TRBJ1-3, the V gene TRBV9; tentatively, D is TRBD1 (5 bases). Germline V lookup: CDR1 SGDLS, CDR2 YYNGEE. V shed 9 bases and J shed 0 bases, with 16 bases lying between them. The CDR3 runs 15 residues. DNA for the CDR3: TGTGCCAACCCGACAGTCCAAAGCTCTGGAAACACCATATATTTT. Protein product: CANPTVQSSGNTIYF.